Below are 22 T cell receptor beta chains sequenced from a single sample in a study of breast tumors, draining lymph nodes, adjacent tissues. TCRdb recomputed calls from the multiplex PCR reads with MiXCR, one row per CDR3 protein. The sample records some 10,000 distinct CDR3 sequences, over 45% being singletons. Material: breast tumor tissue. All receptors come from a female donor with breast cancer. Some clones in this sample may be carry-over from other donors' samples.

A remark on this clonotype: The CDR3 does not close with the conserved phenylalanine or tryptophan, likely indicating a read error. The chain couples TRBV7-9 to TRBJ2-7; 12 nucleotides line up with TRBD2. J lost 3 bases, V lost 5 bases, and 2 bases had no gene match. Germline lookup yields CDR1 SEHNR and CDR2 FQNEAQ (reference sequence). The CDR3 extends over 14 amino acids. The CDR3 region is CASSEGLAGYEQYL. Here the CDR3 DNA reads TGTGCCAGCAGCGAGGGACTAGCGGGCTACGAGCAGTACCTC.

This rearrangement joins TRBV7-6 to TRBJ2-3; unclear D gene. V was pared by 5 bases and J by 2 bases, with 8 bases between. This CDR3 comprises 13 residues. Germline V gene lookup returns CDR1 SGHVS and CDR2 FNYEAQ. The CDR3 DNA reads TGTGCCAGCAGCCCATCCCCCACAGATACGCAGTATTTT. Amino acids: CASSPSPTDTQYF.

This clonotype was seen more than once but under ten times. The rearrangement joins TRBV3-1 to TRBJ1-6, with 7 bases lining up with TRBD1. Germline CDR1 is LGHDT and CDR2 is YNNKEL (reference sequence). The CDR3 totals 13 residues. Unmatched junction bases numbered 5, after V lost 0 bases and J lost 15 bases. The CDR3 sequence: CASSQDKGQHLHF. CDR3 DNA: TGTGCCAGCAGCCAAGATAAGGGACAGCACCTCCACTTT.

This clonotype was counted a few times. The V and J genes are TRBV6-5 and TRBJ2-2; possibly TRBD2 for D (6 bases). This CDR3 is 15 amino acids long. Germline V gene data show CDR1 as MNHEY and CDR2 as SVGAGI. Trimming stripped 3 bases from V and 4 bases from J, with 12 bases between. CDR3 nucleotides: TGTGCCAGCAGTTATCACGGGACTGCCACCGGGGAGCTGTTTTTT. It encodes CASSYHGTATGELFF.

This clonotype has a count of ten or more. A much larger clone lies a single base off, so this may be a read error. The chain combines TRBV5-5 with TRBJ2-7, with D perhaps TRBD2 (6 bases). The V end lost 3 bases, the J end lost 2 bases, and 12 bases lay between the germline ends. This CDR3 is built from 14 residues. Germline-derived CDR1 and CDR2 are SGHKS and YYEKEE (reference sequence). CDR3 sequence reads: CASSWDLATYEQYF. CDR3 DNA: TGTGCCAGCAGCTGGGACTTAGCTACCTACGAGCAGTACTTC. Complete variable domain (other parts from reference TRBV5-5 and TRBJ2-7): DAGVTQSPTHLIKTRGQQVTLRCSPISGHKSVSWYQQVLGQGPQFIFQYYEKEERGRGNFPDRFSARQFPNYSSELNVNALLLGDSALYLCASSWDLATYEQYFGPGTRLTVT.

The chain links TRBV11-3 to TRBJ2-1, with 11 bases identical to TRBD2. J was trimmed by 0 bases and V by 0 bases; bases with no gene match: 10. This CDR3 spans 20 amino acids. Germline values: CDR1 SGHNT, CDR2 YENEEA. The CDR3 reads CASSLDLRLAGKSSYNEQFF. The CDR3 bases are TGTGCCAGCAGCTTAGATCTCCGACTAGCGGGAAAGAGCTCCTACAATGAGCAGTTCTTC.

This clonotype showed up just once. CDR3 DNA sequence: TGTGCCAGCTCCCCAGGGGGGGAGACCCAGTACTTC. This encodes CASSPGGETQYF. The rearrangement joins TRBV18 to TRBJ2-5; TRBD1 is a possible D gene (7 bases). V lost 6 bases, J lost 5 bases, and 10 bases lay in between. Germline assignment: CDR1 KGHSH and CDR2 LQKENI. The CDR3 totals 12 residues.

The chain employs TRBV6-6 and TRBJ1-5, with no clear D. CDR1 and CDR2 from the germline V gene are MNHNY and SVGAGI (reference sequence). Trimming left V 1 base short and J 0 bases short, with 13 bases between. The CDR3 sequence is 17 residues long. CDR3 amino acids: CASSYLGWRDSNQPQHF. As DNA, the CDR3 is TGTGCCAGCAGTTACTTGGGTTGGAGAGATAGCAATCAGCCCCAGCATTTT.

This clonotype was detected only once. The chain uses TRBV5-4 and TRBJ1-4; unclear D gene. Trimming left V 6 bases short and J 7 bases short, with 19 bases between. CDR3 length: 15 amino acids. From germline, CDR1 is SGHNT and CDR2 YYREEE (reference sequence). Here the CDR3 DNA reads TGTGCCAGCACCTCGACCGGGGAGAAGGGTGAAAAACTGTTTTTT. Protein product: CASTSTGEKGEKLFF.

This chain links TRBV9 with TRBJ2-7; 7 bases fit TRBD2. The V gene's germline CDR1 is SGDLS and CDR2 YYNGEE. This CDR3 has 13 amino acids. Trimming took 4 bases from V and 3 from J; bases not matched to a gene: 4. In nucleotides, the CDR3 is TGTGCCAGCAGCCCAGGGACTAACTACGAGCAGTACTTC. It encodes CASSPGTNYEQYF.

At least ten counts were recorded for this clonotype. V gene TRBV2 combines with J gene TRBJ1-2, with no clear D. The CDR3 totals 15 residues. V gave up 3 bases and J gave up 0 bases, with 11 bases separating them. Germline CDR1 and CDR2: SNHLY and FYNNEI. CDR3 coding DNA: TGTGCCAGCAGTGAGATTATAGGGACTAACTATGGCTACACCTTC. Its protein product is CASSEIIGTNYGYTF.

CDR3 DNA sequence: TGCAGCACTGGATTCGGGCAGAATGAGCAGTTCTTC. Protein product: CSTGFGQNEQFF. The chain has TRBV29-1 and TRBJ2-1; no firm D call. This CDR3 has 12 residues. V shed 8 bases and J shed 7 bases, with 15 bases lying between them. CDR1 and CDR2 (germline): SQVTM, ANQGSEA.

Only a few counts were recorded for this clonotype. V usage is TRBV6-6 and J usage is TRBJ2-3; D might be TRBD1 or TRBD2, each matching 5 bases. V gave up 8 bases and J gave up 4 bases, with 13 bases separating them. The CDR3 covers 13 residues. Per the germline V gene, CDR1 is MNHNY and CDR2 is SVGAGI (reference sequence). CDR3 loop: CASLYQGADTQYF. The CDR3 nucleotides are TGTGCCAGCTTATACCAGGGAGCAGATACGCAGTATTTT.

V is TRBV7-2 and J is TRBJ2-1; TRBD2 aligns across 8 bases. The CDR3 has 15 amino acids. The germline V gene has CDR1 SGHTA and CDR2 FQGNSA. The trim removed 6 bases at V and 4 bases at J, leaving 8 bases unmatched. The CDR3: CASRRGSSGYNEQFF. CDR3 coding DNA: TGTGCCAGCAGACGGGGGTCTAGCGGGTACAATGAGCAGTTCTTC.

The chain joins TRBV20-1 to TRBJ1-2, with a possible D match to TRBD1 (5 bases). Trimming took off 1 base at V and 7 bases at J, with 13 bases between the two ends. The germline CDR1 and CDR2 sequences are DFQATT and SNEGSKA (reference sequence). The CDR3 spans 13 residues. The CDR3 bases are TGCAGTGCTAGAGGATGGCAGGGAAGTGGCTACACCTTC. Protein product: CSARGWQGSGYTF.

This chain links TRBV5-6 with TRBJ2-5; a possible D gene is TRBD2 (5 bases). The CDR3 has 15 residues. Between the trimmed V and J ends, which lost 1 base and 4 bases, there was a span of 14 bases. In germline, CDR1 is SGHDT, CDR2 YYEEEE. CDR3: CASSLRSAGTETQYF. Written as DNA, the CDR3 is TGTGCCAGCAGCTTGCGGTCCGCGGGTACAGAGACCCAGTACTTC. The full variable domain, in which reference TRBV5-6 and TRBJ2-5 provide the parts outside the CDR3, is DAGVTQSPTHLIKTRGQQVTLRCSPKSGHDTVSWYQQALGQGPQFIFQYYEEEERQRGNFPDRFSGHQFPNYSSELNVNALLLGDSALYLCASSLRSAGTETQYFGPGTRLLVL.

About this clonotype: A junction boundary mismatches the germline segment, possibly from a read error. The chain carries TRBV9 and TRBJ1-3, with D unclear. This CDR3 contains 16 residues. Germline V gene data show CDR1 as SGDLS and CDR2 as YYNGEE. Written as DNA, the CDR3 is TGTGCCAGCAGCGTAGAGGTCAGGAGCTCTGGAAACGCCATATATTTT. Residues: CASSVEVRSSGNAIYF.

The CDR3 protein is CASSPPLRGPTSYEQYV. In DNA, the CDR3 is TGTGCCAGCTCACCACCCTTGCGGGGGCCCACCTCCTACGAGCAGTACGTC. The chain has TRBV18 and TRBJ2-7; D perhaps matches TRBD2 (7 bases). The CDR3 extends over 17 amino acids. The V and J ends lost 0 bases and 0 bases respectively, with 15 bases between them. The germline V gene has CDR1 KGHSH and CDR2 LQKENI.

The chain links TRBV13 to TRBJ2-7; 14 positions agree with TRBD2. The junction had 9 bases not matched to a gene; V was cut back by 5 bases and J by 0 bases. This CDR3 contains 18 residues. Germline V gene sequence: CDR1 PRHDT, CDR2 FYEKMQ (reference sequence). CDR3 sequence reads: CASSTLRTSGGNSYEQYF. DNA of the CDR3: TGTGCCAGCAGCACACTACGGACTAGCGGGGGGAACTCCTACGAGCAGTACTTC.

This clonotype was recorded many times. The chain is built from TRBV19 and TRBJ2-5; 9 bases are shared with TRBD2. This CDR3 is 14 amino acids long. V dropped 4 bases and J dropped 5; count of bases not matched to a gene: 5. Germline V gene data show CDR1 as LNHDA and CDR2 as SQIVND (reference sequence). The CDR3 region has the DNA TGTGCCAGTAGTAGCGGGGGGGCTTTGGAGACCCAGTACTTC. Protein: CASSSGGALETQYF.

J is TRBJ1-4 and V is TRBV7-2; D is unresolved. CDR1 SGHTA and CDR2 FQGNSA come from the germline V gene. V lost 4 bases and J lost 2, with 8 bases in between. The CDR3 consists of 14 residues. CDR3 residues: CASSWFRTNEKLFF. The CDR3 DNA is TGTGCCAGCAGCTGGTTCAGGACTAATGAAAAACTGTTTTTT.

This clonotype was seen only a few times. The V call is TRBV6-1, the J call TRBJ2-1; 14 nucleotides align to TRBD2. Germline V gene lookup returns CDR1 MNHNS and CDR2 SASEGT. The CDR3 totals 15 residues. Losses at the gene ends were 6 bases for V and 9 bases for J; bases not matched to a gene: 7. CDR3 region: CASRDQTSGRAEQFF. CDR3 sequence (DNA): TGTGCCAGCAGGGACCAGACTAGCGGGAGGGCTGAGCAGTTCTTC.